This TCR beta chain was recorded in a study of CD8+CD57+ T cells in acquired aplastic anemia. Study at large: Across the sorted CD4+ and CD8+ cells, DNA amounts averaged about 3.1 ug.

Regarding the study as a whole: Overlap between patients and controls comprised about 30 CD8+ CDR3 sequences. CD8+ Simpson's diversity did not differ significantly between patients and controls.

V gave up 6 bases and J gave up 5 bases; unmatched junction bases: 7. The CDR3 sequence is 15 residues long. Germline V gene data show CDR1 as LNHNV and CDR2 as YYDKDF (reference sequence). On this clonotype itself: Its target is unknown.

Patients chosen for sequencing had CD8+CD57+ cells that had expanded, as shown by flow cytometry. When blood sampling took place, the patients had received no therapy. Genomic DNA provided the template from which TCR beta VDJ and CDR3 profiles were obtained. Via MiXCR, TCRdb re-called the reads, giving one row per CDR3 protein. This sample has around 200,000 distinct CDR3 sequences; almost 50% occur once, and the top ten carry over 10%. V is TRBV15 and J is TRBJ1-6, with 7 bases fitting TRBD1. Source material: sorted CD4+, CD8+, or CD8+CD57+ T cells (not recorded which) from PBMCs. The origin of this receptor is a human donor with aplastic anemia. This chain's CDR3 is CATSRTGDNNSPLHF. CDR3 in DNA: TGTGCCACCAGTAGAACAGGGGACAATAATTCACCCCTCCACTTT.